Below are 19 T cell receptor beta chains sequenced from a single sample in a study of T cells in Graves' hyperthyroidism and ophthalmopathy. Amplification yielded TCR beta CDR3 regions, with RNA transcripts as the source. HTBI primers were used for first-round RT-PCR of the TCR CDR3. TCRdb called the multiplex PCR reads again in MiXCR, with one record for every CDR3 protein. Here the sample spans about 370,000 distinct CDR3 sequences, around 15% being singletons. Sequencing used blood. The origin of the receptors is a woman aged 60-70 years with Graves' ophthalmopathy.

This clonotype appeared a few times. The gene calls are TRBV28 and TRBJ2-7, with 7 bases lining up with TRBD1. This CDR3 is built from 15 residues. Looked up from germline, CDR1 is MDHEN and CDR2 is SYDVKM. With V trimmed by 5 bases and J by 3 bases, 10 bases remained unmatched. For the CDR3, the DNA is TGTGCCAGCAGTAGGGGAACAGGGGCCGTCTACGAGCAGTACTTC. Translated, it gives CASSRGTGAVYEQYF.

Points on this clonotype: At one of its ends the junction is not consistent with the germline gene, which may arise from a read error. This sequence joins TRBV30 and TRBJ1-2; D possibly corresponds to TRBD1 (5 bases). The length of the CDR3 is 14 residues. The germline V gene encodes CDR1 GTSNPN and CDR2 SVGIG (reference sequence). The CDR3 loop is CAWSVRWRDYGHTF. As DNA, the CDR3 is TGTGCCTGGAGTGTTAGGTGGCGGGACTATGGCCACACCTTC.

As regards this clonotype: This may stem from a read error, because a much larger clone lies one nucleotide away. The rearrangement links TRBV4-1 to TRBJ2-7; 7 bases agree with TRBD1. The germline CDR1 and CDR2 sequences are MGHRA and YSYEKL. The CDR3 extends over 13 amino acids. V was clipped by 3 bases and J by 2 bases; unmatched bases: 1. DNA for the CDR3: TGCGCCAGCAGCCAGGGACAGCCCTACGAGCAGTACTTC. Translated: CASSQGQPYEQYF.

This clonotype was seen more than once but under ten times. Written as DNA, the CDR3 is TGTGCCTGGAGTGTATACCAGGGGGTAGCGGTAGCCAAAAACATTCAGTACTTC. Translation: CAWSVYQGVAVAKNIQYF. The V call is TRBV30, the J call TRBJ2-4; possible D gene TRBD1, 7 bases. Trimming removed 0 bases from V and 0 bases from J, with 18 bases in between. The germline V gene has CDR1 GTSNPN and CDR2 SVGIG (reference sequence). The CDR3 consists of 18 residues.

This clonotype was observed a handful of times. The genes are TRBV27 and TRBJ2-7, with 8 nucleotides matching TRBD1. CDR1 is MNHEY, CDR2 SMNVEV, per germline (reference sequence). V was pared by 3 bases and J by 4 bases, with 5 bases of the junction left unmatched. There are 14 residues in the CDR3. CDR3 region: CASSLAGGFYEQYF. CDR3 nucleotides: TGTGCCAGCAGTTTGGCAGGGGGCTTTTACGAGCAGTACTTC.

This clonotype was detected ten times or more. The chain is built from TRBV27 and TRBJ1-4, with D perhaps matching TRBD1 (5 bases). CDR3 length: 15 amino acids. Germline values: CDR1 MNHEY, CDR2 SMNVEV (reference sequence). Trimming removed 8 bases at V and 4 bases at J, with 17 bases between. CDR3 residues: CASARRAGINEKLFF. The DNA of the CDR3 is TGTGCCAGCGCCAGACGAGCAGGGATTAATGAAAAACTGTTTTTT.

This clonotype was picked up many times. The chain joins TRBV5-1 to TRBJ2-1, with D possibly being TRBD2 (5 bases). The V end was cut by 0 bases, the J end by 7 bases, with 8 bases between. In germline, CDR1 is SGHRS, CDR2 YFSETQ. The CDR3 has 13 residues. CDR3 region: CASSLARGNEQFF. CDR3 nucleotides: TGCGCCAGCAGCTTGGCCCGGGGTAATGAGCAGTTCTTC.

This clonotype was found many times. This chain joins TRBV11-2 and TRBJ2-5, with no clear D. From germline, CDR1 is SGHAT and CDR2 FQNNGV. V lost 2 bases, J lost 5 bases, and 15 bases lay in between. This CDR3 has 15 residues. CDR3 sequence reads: CASSLSTPGSETQYF. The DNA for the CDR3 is TGTGCCAGCAGCTTAAGCACCCCCGGATCGGAGACCCAGTACTTC.

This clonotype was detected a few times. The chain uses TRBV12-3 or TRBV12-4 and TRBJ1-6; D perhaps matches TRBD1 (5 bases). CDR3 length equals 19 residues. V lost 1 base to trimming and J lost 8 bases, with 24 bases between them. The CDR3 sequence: CASSLGGRGRWASYSPLHF. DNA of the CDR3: TGTGCCAGCAGTTTAGGCGGTCGGGGCAGGTGGGCGAGTTATTCACCCCTCCACTTT.

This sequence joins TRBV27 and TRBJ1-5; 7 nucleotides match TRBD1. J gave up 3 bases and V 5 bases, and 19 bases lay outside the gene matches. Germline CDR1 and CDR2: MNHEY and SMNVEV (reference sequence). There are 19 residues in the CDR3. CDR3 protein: CASSPRGTSRGGDNQPQHF. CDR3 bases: TGTGCCAGCAGTCCCAGAGGGACTAGCAGGGGGGGGGACAATCAGCCCCAGCATTTT.

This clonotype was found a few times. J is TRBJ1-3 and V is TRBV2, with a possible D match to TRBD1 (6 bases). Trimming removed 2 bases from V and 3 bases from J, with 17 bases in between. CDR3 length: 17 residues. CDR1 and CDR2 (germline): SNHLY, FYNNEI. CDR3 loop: CASSEHARRGLGNTIYF. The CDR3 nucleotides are TGTGCCAGCAGTGAACACGCTCGCAGGGGTCTTGGAAACACCATATATTTT.

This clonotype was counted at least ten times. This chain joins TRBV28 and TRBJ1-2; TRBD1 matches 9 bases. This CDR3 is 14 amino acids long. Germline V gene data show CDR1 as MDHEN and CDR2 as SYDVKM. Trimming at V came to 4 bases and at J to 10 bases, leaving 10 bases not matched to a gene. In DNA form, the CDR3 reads TGTGCCAGCAGTTCGCTGACAGGGGGGACTGACTACACCTTC. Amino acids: CASSSLTGGTDYTF.

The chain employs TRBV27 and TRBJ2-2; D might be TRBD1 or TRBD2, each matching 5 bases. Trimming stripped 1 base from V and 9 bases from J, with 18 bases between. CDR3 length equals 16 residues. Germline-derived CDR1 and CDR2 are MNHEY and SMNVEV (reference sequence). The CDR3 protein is CASSLYPGTLLRELFF. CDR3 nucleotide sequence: TGTGCCAGCAGTTTATACCCCGGGACCCTACTCAGGGAGCTGTTTTTT.

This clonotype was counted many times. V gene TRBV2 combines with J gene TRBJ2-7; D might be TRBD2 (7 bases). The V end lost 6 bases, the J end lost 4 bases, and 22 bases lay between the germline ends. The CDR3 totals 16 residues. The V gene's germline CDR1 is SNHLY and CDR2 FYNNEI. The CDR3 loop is CASSSEGGRLRYEQYF. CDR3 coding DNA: TGTGCCAGCAGCTCTGAGGGGGGGCGCCTACGTTACGAGCAGTACTTC.

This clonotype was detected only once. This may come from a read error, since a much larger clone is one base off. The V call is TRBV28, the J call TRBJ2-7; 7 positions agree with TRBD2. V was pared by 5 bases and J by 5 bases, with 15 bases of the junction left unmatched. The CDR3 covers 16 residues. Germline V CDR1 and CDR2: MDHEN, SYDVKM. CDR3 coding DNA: TGTGCCAGCAGTCCTAACTCCCGGGACTATTCCCACGAGCAGTACTTC. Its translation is CASSPNSRDYSHEQYF.

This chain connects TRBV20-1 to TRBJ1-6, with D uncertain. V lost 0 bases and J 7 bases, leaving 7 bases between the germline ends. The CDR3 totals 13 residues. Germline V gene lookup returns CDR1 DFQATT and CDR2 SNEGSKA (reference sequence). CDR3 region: CSARDSGNSPLHF. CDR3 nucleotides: TGCAGTGCTAGAGACTCCGGGAATTCACCCCTCCACTTT.

The CDR3 here is CASSSRLAGASTDTQYF. The CDR3 DNA reads as TGTGCCAGCAGTTCAAGACTAGCGGGAGCAAGCACAGATACGCAGTATTTT. The genes are TRBV27 and TRBJ2-3; 12 bases match TRBD2. The CDR3 runs 17 residues. Trimming cost V 4 bases and J 0 bases; bases outside gene matches: 5. Germline lookup yields CDR1 MNHEY and CDR2 SMNVEV (reference sequence).

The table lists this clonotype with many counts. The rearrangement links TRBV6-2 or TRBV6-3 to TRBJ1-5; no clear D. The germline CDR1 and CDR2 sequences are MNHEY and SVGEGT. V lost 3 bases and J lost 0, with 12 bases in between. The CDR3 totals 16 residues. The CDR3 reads CASSYSAFYSNQPQHF. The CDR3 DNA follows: TGTGCCAGCAGTTATTCGGCCTTCTATAGCAATCAGCCCCAGCATTTT.

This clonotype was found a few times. CDR3 DNA: TGTGCCAGCAGTGAAGGTTCGGGGAATAATCAGCCCCAGCATTTT. It yields the protein CASSEGSGNNQPQHF. This chain joins TRBV2 and TRBJ1-5, with no clear D. V was cut by 1 base and J by 4 bases, with 11 bases left in between. Germline-derived CDR1 and CDR2 are SNHLY and FYNNEI. This CDR3 region has 15 residues.